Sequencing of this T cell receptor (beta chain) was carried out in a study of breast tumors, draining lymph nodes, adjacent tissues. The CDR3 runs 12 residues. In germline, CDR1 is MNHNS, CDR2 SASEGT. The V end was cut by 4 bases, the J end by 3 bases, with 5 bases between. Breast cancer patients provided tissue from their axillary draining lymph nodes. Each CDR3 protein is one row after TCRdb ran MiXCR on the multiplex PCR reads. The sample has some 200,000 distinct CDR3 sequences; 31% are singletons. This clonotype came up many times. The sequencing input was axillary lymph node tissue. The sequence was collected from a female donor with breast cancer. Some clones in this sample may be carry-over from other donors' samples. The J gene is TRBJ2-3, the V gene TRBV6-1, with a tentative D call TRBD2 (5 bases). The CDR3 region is CASSGGTDTQYF. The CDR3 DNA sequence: TGTGCCAGCAGTGGAGGGACAGATACGCAGTATTTT.